This TCR beta chain was captured in a study of blood T cell repertoires in COVID-19. The V end lost 1 base, the J end lost 6 bases, and 10 bases lay between the germline ends. This CDR3 is built from 13 residues. Germline values: CDR1 SGHRS, CDR2 YFSETQ. Assay used: immunoSEQ multiplex PCR; TCRdb lists only in-frame clones, some missing. The repertoire holds more than 95,000 clones, with 70% to 90% as singletons. The TCR sequence derives from a man aged 45-65 years with acute or convalescent COVID-19. The chain joins TRBV5-1 to TRBJ1-2, with D unresolved. Material for sequencing was peripheral blood. The CDR3 region is CASSLTAGNGYTF. In DNA, the CDR3 is TGCGCCAGCAGCTTGACAGCCGGCAATGGCTACACCTTC.